Listed below are T cell receptor beta chains from one sample, sequenced in a study of long-term antiretroviral therapy in people with HIV. Assay: immunoSEQ multiplex PCR; the TCRdb copy retains only in-frame clones and omits some. This table has around 21,000 clones, around four fifths appearing once. The source material was unsorted PBMCs, sampled 1.9 years after starting antiretroviral therapy. Receptors were obtained from a woman between 50 and 59 years old with HIV. Each CDR3 is given with its conserved first and last residue. Fields, in order: V gene, J gene, D gene, CDR3 protein. D genes are given only for firm matches.

v_call: TRBV18
j_call: TRBJ2-4
d_call: TRBD1
cdr3_aa: CASSRQAGGKDIQYF

v_call: TRBV7-9
j_call: TRBJ1-2
d_call: TRBD1
cdr3_aa: CASGTGDYGYTF

v_call: TRBV9
j_call: TRBJ1-4
d_call: .
cdr3_aa: CASSPRRGGRSEKLFF

v_call: TRBV12-5
j_call: TRBJ2-5
d_call: .
cdr3_aa: CASGSSGGLETQYF

v_call: TRBV7-9
j_call: TRBJ1-1
d_call: .
cdr3_aa: CASRTGGENTEAFF

v_call: TRBV7-8
j_call: TRBJ2-1
d_call: TRBD1
cdr3_aa: CASSTDRVGEQFF

v_call: TRBV5-4
j_call: TRBJ1-1
d_call: .
cdr3_aa: CASRRGGSTEAFF

v_call: TRBV5-4
j_call: TRBJ2-3
d_call: .
cdr3_aa: CASSLDSTDTQYF

v_call: TRBV15
j_call: TRBJ2-7
d_call: .
cdr3_aa: CATSRAGAAPFYEQYF

v_call: TRBV18
j_call: TRBJ1-4
d_call: .
cdr3_aa: CASSPGPPHEKLFF

v_call: TRBV11-2
j_call: TRBJ1-5
d_call: .
cdr3_aa: CASSLGDANQPQHF

v_call: TRBV11-1
j_call: TRBJ2-3
d_call: .
cdr3_aa: CASSLDGTGTDTQYF

v_call: TRBV5-4
j_call: TRBJ2-3
d_call: TRBD2
cdr3_aa: CASSLRKRGETDTQYF

v_call: TRBV29-1
j_call: TRBJ1-1
d_call: .
cdr3_aa: CSVGWTVGGTEAFF

v_call: TRBV6-5
j_call: TRBJ2-2
d_call: .
cdr3_aa: CASSYSSGSVAGELFF

v_call: TRBV7-2
j_call: TRBJ1-4
d_call: TRBD1
cdr3_aa: CASSPGQGAGEKLFF

v_call: TRBV28
j_call: TRBJ1-5
d_call: .
cdr3_aa: CASSHQGSNQPQHF

v_call: TRBV4-1
j_call: TRBJ1-6
d_call: TRBD1
cdr3_aa: CASRDSGTENNSPLHF

v_call: TRBV7-6
j_call: TRBJ2-3
d_call: .
cdr3_aa: CASSLRDLIYGRDTQYF

v_call: TRBV28
j_call: TRBJ1-5
d_call: .
cdr3_aa: CASRARTAVGQPQHF

v_call: TRBV7-2
j_call: TRBJ1-1
d_call: .
cdr3_aa: CASSLDGPQAFF

v_call: TRBV20-1
j_call: TRBJ1-1
d_call: .
cdr3_aa: CSASENTEAFF

v_call: TRBV28
j_call: TRBJ2-1
d_call: .
cdr3_aa: CASSLPPWPYNEQFF

v_call: TRBV7-2
j_call: TRBJ2-7
d_call: .
cdr3_aa: CASSFLMGQGVHEQYF

v_call: TRBV5-6
j_call: TRBJ2-5
d_call: .
cdr3_aa: CASSLGPSGSGTQYF

v_call: TRBV5-6
j_call: TRBJ2-7
d_call: .
cdr3_aa: CASSRDRRWGAPFGEQYF

v_call: TRBV27
j_call: TRBJ1-1
d_call: .
cdr3_aa: CASHALRLRNTEAFF

v_call: TRBV27
j_call: TRBJ2-7
d_call: TRBD1
cdr3_aa: CASSRRSPGQGTYEQYF

v_call: TRBV4-3
j_call: TRBJ2-5
d_call: TRBD2
cdr3_aa: CASSQEGGTQETQYF

v_call: TRBV5-1
j_call: TRBJ2-3
d_call: .
cdr3_aa: CASSRLGVVGTDTQYF

v_call: TRBV30
j_call: TRBJ1-6
d_call: .
cdr3_aa: CAWSVRGRPYNSPLHF

v_call: TRBV28
j_call: TRBJ2-7
d_call: TRBD2
cdr3_aa: CASRIAGARSGYEQYF

v_call: TRBV30
j_call: TRBJ2-7
d_call: TRBD1
cdr3_aa: CAWNLQGAGGEQYF

v_call: TRBV19
j_call: TRBJ1-1
d_call: .
cdr3_aa: CASSTAGWGDTEAFF

v_call: TRBV19
j_call: TRBJ1-5
d_call: TRBD1
cdr3_aa: CASSTRQGPQPQHF

v_call: TRBV7-2
j_call: TRBJ1-2
d_call: TRBD1
cdr3_aa: CASSTLGRGPLYGYTF

v_call: TRBV28
j_call: TRBJ1-4
d_call: .
cdr3_aa: CASRDGLNEKLFF

v_call: TRBV19
j_call: TRBJ2-3
d_call: .
cdr3_aa: CASSRLTQVGALTDTQYF

v_call: TRBV18
j_call: TRBJ1-6
d_call: TRBD1
cdr3_aa: CASSPTGGDSPLHF

v_call: TRBV7-8
j_call: TRBJ1-4
d_call: .
cdr3_aa: CASRPAGTVNEKLFF

v_call: TRBV18
j_call: TRBJ2-3
d_call: TRBD1
cdr3_aa: CASLGTASTDTQYF

v_call: TRBV5-4
j_call: TRBJ2-5
d_call: .
cdr3_aa: CASSLGTAQETQYF

v_call: TRBV29-1
j_call: TRBJ2-3
d_call: .
cdr3_aa: CSVEGGQAGDTQYF

v_call: TRBV7-2
j_call: TRBJ2-1
d_call: .
cdr3_aa: CASSPTGYEQFF

v_call: TRBV7-9
j_call: TRBJ1-3
d_call: TRBD1
cdr3_aa: CASSMGQGSSGNTIYF

v_call: TRBV5-8
j_call: TRBJ1-1
d_call: TRBD1
cdr3_aa: CASRRDTGTGDTEAFF

v_call: TRBV6-6
j_call: TRBJ1-4
d_call: .
cdr3_aa: CASSYGAGANEKLFF

v_call: TRBV7-7
j_call: TRBJ1-1
d_call: .
cdr3_aa: CASSLFGTEGCLDTEAFF

v_call: TRBV11-3
j_call: TRBJ2-3
d_call: TRBD2
cdr3_aa: CASSLGLRSGGPDADTQYF

v_call: TRBV5-4
j_call: TRBJ1-4
d_call: .
cdr3_aa: CASSPTDNEKLFF

v_call: TRBV29-1
j_call: TRBJ1-2
d_call: .
cdr3_aa: CSVLPPGYYGYTF

v_call: TRBV5-4
j_call: TRBJ2-7
d_call: .
cdr3_aa: CASSSDLYEQYF

v_call: TRBV2
j_call: TRBJ1-2
d_call: TRBD1
cdr3_aa: CASSPGQGYGYTF

v_call: TRBV25-1
j_call: TRBJ2-3
d_call: .
cdr3_aa: CASSVSADTQYF

v_call: TRBV4-3
j_call: TRBJ1-4
d_call: .
cdr3_aa: CASSSTGGSRGEKLFF

v_call: TRBV30
j_call: TRBJ2-5
d_call: .
cdr3_aa: CAWTNQETQYF

v_call: TRBV30
j_call: TRBJ1-2
d_call: TRBD1
cdr3_aa: CAWTRQGAYGYTF

v_call: TRBV29-1
j_call: TRBJ1-2
d_call: .
cdr3_aa: CSVAIGTTPLRDYGYTF

v_call: TRBV30
j_call: TRBJ1-5
d_call: .
cdr3_aa: CAWSVRFDQPQHF